This TCR beta chain was retrieved from a study of T-cell memory formation after mild COVID-19. Overall study results and limits: The main location of contracting CD4+ clones was CM and EM, and that of contracting CD8+ clones was EMRA.

In this sample, this clonotype turned up many times. Its antigen is undetermined. Germline V lookup: CDR1 SGHVS, CDR2 FNYEAQ. The V gene lost 4 bases and the J gene lost 6 bases, with 10 bases spanning the gap. This CDR3 has 13 residues. Via MiXCR, TCRdb re-called the 5' RACE reads, giving one row per CDR3 protein. The sample has around 160,000 distinct CDR3 sequences; around 10% are singletons. This receptor was obtained from a young man who had mild COVID-19 (a few samples of this study predate the infection). Cell type and time point are not known. Sequenced input: PBMCs or a T cell subset sorted from them (not recorded which). J is TRBJ1-5 and V is TRBV7-6; D ambiguous. CDR3 DNA: TGTGCCAGCAGCTGGGCTGGAAGTCAGCCCCAGCATTTT. Its protein is CASSWAGSQPQHF. Together with reference TRBV7-6 and TRBJ1-5, the CDR3 gives the full variable domain: GAGVSQSPRYKVTKRGQDVALRCDPISGHVSLYWYRQALGQGPEFLTYFNYEAQQDKSGLPNDRFSAERPEGSISTLTIQRTEQRDSAMYRCASSWAGSQPQHFGDGTRLSIL.